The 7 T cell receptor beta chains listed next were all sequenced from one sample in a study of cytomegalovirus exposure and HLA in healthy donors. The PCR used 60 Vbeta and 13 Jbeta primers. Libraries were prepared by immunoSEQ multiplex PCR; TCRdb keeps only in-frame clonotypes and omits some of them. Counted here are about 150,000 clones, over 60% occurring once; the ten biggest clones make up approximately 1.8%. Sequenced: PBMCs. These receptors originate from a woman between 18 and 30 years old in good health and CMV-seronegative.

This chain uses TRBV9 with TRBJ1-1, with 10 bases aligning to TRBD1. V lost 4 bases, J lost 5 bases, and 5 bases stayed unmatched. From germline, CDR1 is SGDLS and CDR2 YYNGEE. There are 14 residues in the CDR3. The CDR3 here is CASSSGQGGTEAFF. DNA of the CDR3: TGTGCCAGCAGCTCTGGACAGGGGGGGACTGAAGCTTTCTTT.

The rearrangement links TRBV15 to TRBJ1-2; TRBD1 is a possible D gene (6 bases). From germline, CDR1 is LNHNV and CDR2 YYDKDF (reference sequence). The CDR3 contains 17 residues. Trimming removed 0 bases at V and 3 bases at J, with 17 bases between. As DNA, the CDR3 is TGTGCCACCAGCAGAGAACGGGGGGGGCCCGCTGACTATGGCTACACCTTC. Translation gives CATSRERGGPADYGYTF.

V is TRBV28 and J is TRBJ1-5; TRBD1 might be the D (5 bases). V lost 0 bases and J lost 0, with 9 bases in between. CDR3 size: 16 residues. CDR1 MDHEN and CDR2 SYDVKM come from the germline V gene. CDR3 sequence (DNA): TGTGCCAGCAGTTTATGGGGGCGGGATAGCAATCAGCCCCAGCATTTT. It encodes CASSLWGRDSNQPQHF.

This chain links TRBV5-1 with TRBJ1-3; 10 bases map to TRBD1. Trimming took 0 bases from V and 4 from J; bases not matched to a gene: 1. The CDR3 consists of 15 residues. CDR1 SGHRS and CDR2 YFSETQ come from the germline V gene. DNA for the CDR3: TGCGCCAGCAGCTTGGCGACAGGGGGCGGAAACACCATATATTTT. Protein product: CASSLATGGGNTIYF.

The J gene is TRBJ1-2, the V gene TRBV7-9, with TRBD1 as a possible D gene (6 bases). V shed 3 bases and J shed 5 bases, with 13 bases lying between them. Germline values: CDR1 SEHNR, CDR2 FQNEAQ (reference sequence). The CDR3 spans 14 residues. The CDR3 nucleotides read TGTGCCAGCAGCTTTACACAGGGTATATATGGCTACACCTTC. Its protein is CASSFTQGIYGYTF.

CDR3 bases: TGCGCCAGCAGCCACAGGACTAGCGGGGGTTACAATGAGCAGTTCTTC. Translated, it gives CASSHRTSGGYNEQFF. The V and J genes are TRBV4-1 and TRBJ2-1; 13 positions match TRBD2. Germline loops: CDR1 MGHRA, CDR2 YSYEKL. J gave up 4 bases and V 3 bases, and 3 bases lay outside the gene matches. The CDR3 is made up of 16 amino acids.

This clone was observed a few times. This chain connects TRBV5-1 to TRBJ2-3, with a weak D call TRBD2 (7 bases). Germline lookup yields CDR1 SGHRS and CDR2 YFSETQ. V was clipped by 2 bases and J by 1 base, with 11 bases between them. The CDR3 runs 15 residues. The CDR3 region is CASSFGGLRTDTQYF. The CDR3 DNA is TGCGCCAGCAGCTTCGGGGGGCTACGCACAGATACGCAGTATTTT. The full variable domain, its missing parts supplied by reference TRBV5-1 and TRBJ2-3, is KAGVTQTPRYLIKTRGQQVTLSCSPISGHRSVSWYQQTPGQGLQFLFEYFSETQRNKGNFPGRFSGRQFSNSRSEMNVSTLELGDSALYLCASSFGGLRTDTQYFGPGTRLTVL.